The rows below give T cell receptor beta chains drawn from one sample of a study of T cells after yellow fever vaccination. A single record per CDR3 protein comes from TCRdb applying MiXCR to the 5' RACE reads. Seen here are 300,000 to 400,000 distinct CDR3 sequences, roughly 6.2% observed once, and the top ten hold over 14%. Sequencing was performed on PBMCs, taken 5 days after the yellow fever booster vaccination. Receptor source: a man aged 25-40 years who received the YFV17D yellow fever vaccine. The CDR3 runs from the conserved cysteine through the conserved F or W. The D gene is left open where the match is weak. Size is stated for part of the rows, as once, few or many counts, or as a class when the clone is expanded.

TGCGCCAAAACGGACCAAGGGGTCGAGCAGTACTTC	CAKTDQGVEQYF	TRBV10-1	TRBJ2-7	-	-
TGTGCCAGCAGCCAAATGAGACTAGCGGACCATGAGACCCAGTACTTC	CASSQMRLADHETQYF	TRBV7-9	TRBJ2-5	TRBD2	-
TGTGCCAGCAGTTACGCAGGGGGGCAACCCTACAATGGGCAGTTCTTC	CASSYAGGQPYNGQFF	TRBV6-5	TRBJ2-1	-	-
TGTGCCAGCAGCGCCCCCCCCGGACAGGGTGAAGCTTTCTTT	CASSAPPGQGEAFF	TRBV7-2	TRBJ1-1	TRBD1	few
TGCAGTGCTAGAGCCCGGCTGAACACCGGGGAGCTGTTTTTT	CSARARLNTGELFF	TRBV20-1	TRBJ2-2	-	-
TGTGCCATCAGTGAGGCAGGATATGGCTACACCTTC	CAISEAGYGYTF	TRBV10-3	TRBJ1-2	-	many
TGCAGTGCTCCGGCCTGGCGGGAGGACACCTACGAGCAGTACTTC	CSAPAWREDTYEQYF	TRBV20-1	TRBJ2-7	TRBD2	few
TGTGCCACCTCAGGAGGAGCGGGAGGTGAATCCTACAATGAGCAGTTCTTC	CATSGGAGGESYNEQFF	TRBV7-2	TRBJ2-1	TRBD2	many
TGCAGTGCTAGAGCACCGGGACTATCCACAGATACGCAGTATTTT	CSARAPGLSTDTQYF	TRBV20-1	TRBJ2-3	TRBD2	many
TGTGCCCTAGCTTCCGGACTCCAGGATACGCAGTATTTT	CALASGLQDTQYF	TRBV7-2	TRBJ2-3	-	few
TGCAGCGCCACGACAGGGAGGGCCGGGGAGCTGTTTTTT	CSATTGRAGELFF	TRBV29-1	TRBJ2-2	-	many
TGTGCCAGCAGTTACTTTACAGGGGAACGCAATGAGCAGTTCTTC	CASSYFTGERNEQFF	TRBV6-5	TRBJ2-1	TRBD1	few
TGTGCCAGCAGCGTAGCTCCGGGGCAGGGTCAGCCCCAGCATTTT	CASSVAPGQGQPQHF	TRBV9	TRBJ1-5	-	-
TGTGCCAGCAGTCATGGGGCCGTCGACTATGGCTACACCTTC	CASSHGAVDYGYTF	TRBV12-3/TRBV12-4	TRBJ1-2	-	few
TGTGCCAGCAGTGGAGGGACAGGGGTTTTTGTTGAGCAGTTCTTC	CASSGGTGVFVEQFF	TRBV6-1	TRBJ2-1	TRBD1	many
TGTGCCAGCAGCCGAGCCGGACAGGCGTACACTAATCAAGAGACCCAGTACTTC	CASSRAGQAYTNQETQYF	TRBV4-2	TRBJ2-5	TRBD1	-
TGTGCCAGCAGTCACTCCGGGACAGAAGAGACCCAGTACTTC	CASSHSGTEETQYF	TRBV12-3/TRBV12-4	TRBJ2-5	TRBD1	few
TGTGCCAGCAGCCCTTTGGACAGGGACGTACGTGAAGCTTTCTTT	CASSPLDRDVREAFF	TRBV28	TRBJ1-1	TRBD1	few
TGTGCCAGCAGTTCCGCCACAGGGGGCTTAGGTGAGCAGTTCTTC	CASSSATGGLGEQFF	TRBV12-3/TRBV12-4	TRBJ2-1	TRBD1	many
TGTGCCAGCAGCTACAATATGAACGAGCAGTACTTC	CASSYNMNEQYF	TRBV7-6	TRBJ2-7	-	few
TGTGCCAGTAGTTTCGGGACTGGGGGATTATACTACGAGCAGTACTTC	CASSFGTGGLYYEQYF	TRBV19	TRBJ2-7	-	-
TGCAGCGTTGGAGGCCGGGGAGTAGAGACCCAGTACTTC	CSVGGRGVETQYF	TRBV29-1	TRBJ2-5	-	-
TGTGCCAGTGGCAGTGCCTTCAATCAGCCCCAGCATTTT	CASGSAFNQPQHF	TRBV7-2	TRBJ1-5	-	many
TGTGCCAGCACGCCCCGGACGGCTAGCACAGATACGCAGTATTTT	CASTPRTASTDTQYF	TRBV7-9	TRBJ2-3	-	few
TGTGCCAGCAGCCCCCTCCCATCGGGAGGAGAGACCCAGTACTTC	CASSPLPSGGETQYF	TRBV7-2	TRBJ2-5	TRBD2	-
TGCGCCAGCAGCTTGGGCTCCGACCTTTCTCCCCTCCACTTT	CASSLGSDLSPLHF	TRBV5-1	TRBJ1-6	-	many
TGCGCCAGCAGCTTGGGACAAGCGTTTGAAGCTTTCTTT	CASSLGQAFEAFF	TRBV5-1	TRBJ1-1	-	many
TGTGCCAGCAGCTTGGCTCTACAGGGAACCTACGAGCAGTACTTC	CASSLALQGTYEQYF	TRBV5-5	TRBJ2-7	-	many
TGTGCCAGCAGCCAACTAGGATATACGCAGTATTTT	CASSQLGYTQYF	TRBV12-3/TRBV12-4	TRBJ2-3	-	many
TGTGCCAGCAGCTCCAGACTAGCGGGAGTGGGAGAGCAGTACTTC	CASSSRLAGVGEQYF	TRBV11-2	TRBJ2-7	TRBD2	few
TGTGCCAGCAGCTTATTGGGGGACTTGCGAATCGACAATGAGCAGTTCTTC	CASSLLGDLRIDNEQFF	TRBV7-9	TRBJ2-1	-	-
TGTGCCAGCAGCTTACGGGCGGTCGAGCAGTTCTTC	CASSLRAVEQFF	TRBV7-2	TRBJ2-1	-	few
TGTGCCAGCAGCCAACCCCTCGATACGCAGTATTTT	CASSQPLDTQYF	TRBV7-6	TRBJ2-3	-	-
TGTGCCAGCAGTTCCCAGGTAGCGCGAGACACAGATACGCAGTATTTT	CASSSQVARDTDTQYF	TRBV7-2	TRBJ2-3	-	-
TGCAGCGTTGATCCGAGCGGGAGCTCCTACAATGAGCAGTTCTTC	CSVDPSGSSYNEQFF	TRBV29-1	TRBJ2-1	TRBD2	many
TGTGCCAGCAGCTTTGTAGGGGCGGGTAATGAAAAACTGTTTTTT	CASSFVGAGNEKLFF	TRBV7-2	TRBJ1-4	-	few
TGCAGTGCTAGGAGGGGGGGCTACACCTTC	CSARRGGYTF	TRBV20-1	TRBJ1-2	-	-
TGTGCCAGCAGCTACGCGATCCGGGACGGTACCTACGAGCAGTACTTC	CASSYAIRDGTYEQYF	TRBV7-8	TRBJ2-7	-	few
TGCGCCAGCAGCTTAATACTAAGCGACAATGAGCAGTTCTTC	CASSLILSDNEQFF	TRBV5-1	TRBJ2-1	-	many
TGTGCCTGCACACCTACCGCGGGAGCAAACTACAATGAGCAGTTCTTC	CACTPTAGANYNEQFF	TRBV3-1	TRBJ2-1	TRBD2	many
TGTGCCAGCAGCTTACGGGAGGGCCGCACAGATACGCAGTATTTT	CASSLREGRTDTQYF	TRBV7-2	TRBJ2-3	TRBD2	-
TGTGCCAGCAGCATAGAGCGTCGCTCCTACAATGAGCAGTTCTTC	CASSIERRSYNEQFF	TRBV7-2	TRBJ2-1	-	-
TGTGCCAGCAGCCCGGGTGAGAGCGGGCCCGCTTTAAGCACAGATACGCAGTATTTT	CASSPGESGPALSTDTQYF	TRBV7-8	TRBJ2-3	-	many
TGTGCCAGCAGCTTAGCAGAGGGACTAGCGGGCTCTTACGAGCAGTACTTC	CASSLAEGLAGSYEQYF	TRBV7-9	TRBJ2-7	TRBD2	few
TGTGCCAGCAGCCCAGTGGTTGGCTACACCTTC	CASSPVVGYTF	TRBV7-9	TRBJ1-2	-	-
TGCAGTGCTACCCCGCCGGGAGGCTACAATGAGCAGTTCTTC	CSATPPGGYNEQFF	TRBV20-1	TRBJ2-1	TRBD2	-
TGTGCCAGCCGGACGGAGAATGGCTACACCTTC	CASRTENGYTF	TRBV6-6	TRBJ1-2	-	few
TGTGCCAGCAGGCCAGGGTCAAGTACTAACTATGGCTACACCTTC	CASRPGSSTNYGYTF	TRBV7-9	TRBJ1-2	-	-
TGTGCCTGGAGTCGGGACAGATGGGATGGCTACACCTTC	CAWSRDRWDGYTF	TRBV30	TRBJ1-2	TRBD1	-
TGTGCCAGCAGCTTCCCAGCGGAGGCCTACGAGCAGTACTTC	CASSFPAEAYEQYF	TRBV7-2	TRBJ2-7	-	few
TGCAGCGTTGACAGACTAGCGGGAGGTACCGGGGAGCTGTTTTTT	CSVDRLAGGTGELFF	TRBV29-1	TRBJ2-2	TRBD2	many
TGTGCCAGCTCACCCTCTAGCGGGAGTTCCAATGAGCAGTTCTTC	CASSPSSGSSNEQFF	TRBV18	TRBJ2-1	TRBD2	few
TGCAGTGCAGGACAGGGAATGGGCTCTGGGGCCAACGTCCTGACTTTC	CSAGQGMGSGANVLTF	TRBV20-1	TRBJ2-6	TRBD1	many
TGCAGCGTCGGGGCCCCGGAGGGACTAGCCAAAAACATTCAGTACTTC	CSVGAPEGLAKNIQYF	TRBV29-1	TRBJ2-4	-	-
TGCGCCAGCAGCGCCACGGGACTAGCGGGAGTGGAGCAGTACTTC	CASSATGLAGVEQYF	TRBV5-1	TRBJ2-7	TRBD2	many
TGTGCCAGCAGCGTCGACGGATTAAAGTATTCACCCCTCCACTTT	CASSVDGLKYSPLHF	TRBV7-2	TRBJ1-6	-	few
TGTGCCAGCATGCGGACAGGGGGGGGCTACGAGCAGTACTTC	CASMRTGGGYEQYF	TRBV7-9	TRBJ2-7	TRBD1	many
TGTGCCAGCAGCGTACGACAGGGGCACACCGGGGAGCTGTTTTTT	CASSVRQGHTGELFF	TRBV9	TRBJ2-2	TRBD1	-
TGCGCCAGCAGATACAGGACTGGGGCCAACGTCCTGACTTTC	CASRYRTGANVLTF	TRBV5-1	TRBJ2-6	-	-